The clone carrying this T cell receptor beta chain appeared a few times. This specimen belongs to a study of T cells in Graves' hyperthyroidism and ophthalmopathy. For the study at large: Pretreatment peripheral blood was obtained at initial diagnosis.

What was amplified from RNA transcripts were TCR beta CDR3 regions. HTBI primers were used for first-round RT-PCR of the TCR CDR3. TCRdb independently ran MiXCR on the multiplex PCR reads; one entry per CDR3 protein. The table lists about 500,000 distinct CDR3 sequences, roughly a sixth of them singletons. Exclusions: uncontrolled infection, other autoimmune disease, pregnancy, lactation. This CDR3 is 15 amino acids long. The V end was cut by 5 bases, the J end by 0 bases, with 14 bases between. CDR1 SGHVS and CDR2 FQNEAQ come from the germline V gene. This chain uses TRBV7-8 with TRBJ2-7; either TRBD1 or TRBD2 may supply D (5 bases each). The source is a woman in her 30s with Graves' ophthalmopathy. The sequenced material came from blood. As DNA, the CDR3 is TGTGCCAGCAGCCAAGAGGGGCTGAACTCCTACGAGCAGTACTTC. This codes for CASSQEGLNSYEQYF.